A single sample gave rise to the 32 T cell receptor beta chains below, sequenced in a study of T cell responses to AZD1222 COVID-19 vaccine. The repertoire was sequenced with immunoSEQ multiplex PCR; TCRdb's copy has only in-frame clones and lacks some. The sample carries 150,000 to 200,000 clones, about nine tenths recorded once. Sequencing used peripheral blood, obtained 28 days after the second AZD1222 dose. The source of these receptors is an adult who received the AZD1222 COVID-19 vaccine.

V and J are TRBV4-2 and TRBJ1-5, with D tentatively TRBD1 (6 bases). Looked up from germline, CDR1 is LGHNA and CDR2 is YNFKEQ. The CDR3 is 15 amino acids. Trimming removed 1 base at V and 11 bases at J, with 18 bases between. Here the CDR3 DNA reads TGTGCCAGCAGCCAAGTTCGAGACAGGTCCAAGGCCCAGCATTTT. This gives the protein CASSQVRDRSKAQHF.

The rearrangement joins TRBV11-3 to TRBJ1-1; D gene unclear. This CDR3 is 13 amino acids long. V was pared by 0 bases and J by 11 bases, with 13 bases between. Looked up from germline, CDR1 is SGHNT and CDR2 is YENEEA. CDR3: CASSLDPTLRAFF. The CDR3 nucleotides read TGTGCCAGCAGCTTAGATCCTACTCTCCGGGCTTTCTTT.

CDR3 in DNA: TGTGCCAGCAGCGGGCAGGGGGCTAATAATTCACCCCTCCACTTT. Amino acid sequence: CASSGQGANNSPLHF. The chain recombines TRBV9 with TRBJ1-6, with TRBD1 matching over 8 bases. J gave up 5 bases and V 3 bases, and 4 bases lay outside the gene matches. Germline CDR1 is SGDLS and CDR2 is YYNGEE. The CDR3 is 15 residues long.

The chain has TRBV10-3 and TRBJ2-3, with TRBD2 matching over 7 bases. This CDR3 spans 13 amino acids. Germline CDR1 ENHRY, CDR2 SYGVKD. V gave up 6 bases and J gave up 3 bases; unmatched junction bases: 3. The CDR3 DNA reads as TGTGCCATCAGGCGGGGGAGTACAGATACGCAGTATTTT. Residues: CAIRRGSTDTQYF.

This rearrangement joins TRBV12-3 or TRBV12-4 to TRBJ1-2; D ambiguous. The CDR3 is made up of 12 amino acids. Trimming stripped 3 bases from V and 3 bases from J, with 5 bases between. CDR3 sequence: CASSFLDYGYTF. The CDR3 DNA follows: TGTGCCAGCAGTTTTTTAGACTATGGCTACACCTTC.

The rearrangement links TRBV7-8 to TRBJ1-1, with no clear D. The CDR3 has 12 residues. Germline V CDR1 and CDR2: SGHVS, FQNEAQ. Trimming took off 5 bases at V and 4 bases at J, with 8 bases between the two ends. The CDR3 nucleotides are TGTGCCAGCAGCCTCCGGTTCACTGAAGCTTTCTTT. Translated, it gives CASSLRFTEAFF.

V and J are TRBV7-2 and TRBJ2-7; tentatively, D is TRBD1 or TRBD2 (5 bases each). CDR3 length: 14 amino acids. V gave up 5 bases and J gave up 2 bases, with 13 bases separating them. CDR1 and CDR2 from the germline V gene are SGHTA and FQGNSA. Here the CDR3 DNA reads TGTGCCAGCAGCCAAGGGACGGATCCCTACGAGCAGTACTTC. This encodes CASSQGTDPYEQYF.

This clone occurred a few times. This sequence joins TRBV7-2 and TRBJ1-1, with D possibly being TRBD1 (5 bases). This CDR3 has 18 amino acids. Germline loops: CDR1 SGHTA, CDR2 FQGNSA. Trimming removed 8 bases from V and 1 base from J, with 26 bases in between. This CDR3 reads CASQLSGRVGIQNTEAFF. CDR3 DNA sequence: TGTGCCAGCCAGCTTAGCGGCAGGGTTGGAATACAGAACACTGAAGCTTTCTTT.

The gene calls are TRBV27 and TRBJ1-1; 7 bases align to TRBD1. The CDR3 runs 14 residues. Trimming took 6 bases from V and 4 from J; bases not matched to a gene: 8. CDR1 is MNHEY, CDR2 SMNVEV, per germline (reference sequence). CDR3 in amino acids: CASRDRAGGTEAFF. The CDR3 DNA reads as TGTGCCAGCAGAGACAGGGCCGGGGGCACTGAAGCTTTCTTT.

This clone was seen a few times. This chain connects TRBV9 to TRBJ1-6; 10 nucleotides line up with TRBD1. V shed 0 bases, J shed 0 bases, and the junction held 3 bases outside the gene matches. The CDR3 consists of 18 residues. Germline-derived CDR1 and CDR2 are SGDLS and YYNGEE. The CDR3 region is CASSVGGQGSSYNSPLHF. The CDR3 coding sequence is TGTGCCAGCAGCGTAGGGGGACAGGGGAGCTCCTATAATTCACCCCTCCACTTT. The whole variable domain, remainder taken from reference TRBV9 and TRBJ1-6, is DSGVTQTPKHLITATGQRVTLRCSPRSGDLSVYWYQQSLDQGLQFLIQYYNGEERAKGNILERFSAQQFPDLHSELNLSSLELGDSALYFCASSVGGQGSSYNSPLHFGNGTRLTVT.

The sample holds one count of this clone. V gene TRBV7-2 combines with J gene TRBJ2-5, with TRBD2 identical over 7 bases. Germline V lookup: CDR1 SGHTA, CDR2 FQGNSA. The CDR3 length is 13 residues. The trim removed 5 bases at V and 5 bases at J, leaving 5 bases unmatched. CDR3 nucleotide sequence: TGTGCCAGCAGCCCGGGGACTACGGAGACCCAGTACTTC. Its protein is CASSPGTTETQYF. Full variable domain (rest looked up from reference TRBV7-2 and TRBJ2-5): GAGVSQSPSNKVTEKGKDVELRCDPISGHTALYWYRQSLGQGLEFLIYFQGNSAPDKSGLPSDRFSAERTGGSVSTLTIQRTQQEDSAVYLCASSPGTTETQYFGPGTRLLVL.

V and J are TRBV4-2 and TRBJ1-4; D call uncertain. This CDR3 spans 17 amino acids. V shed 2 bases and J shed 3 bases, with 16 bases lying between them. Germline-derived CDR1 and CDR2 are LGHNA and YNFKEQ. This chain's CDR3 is CASSQIKSRESNEKLFF. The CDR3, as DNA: TGTGCCAGCAGCCAAATAAAATCACGGGAATCTAATGAAAAACTGTTTTTT.

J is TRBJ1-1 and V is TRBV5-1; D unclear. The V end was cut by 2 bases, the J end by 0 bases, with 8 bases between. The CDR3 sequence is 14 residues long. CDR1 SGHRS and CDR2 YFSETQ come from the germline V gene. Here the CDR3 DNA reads TGCGCCAGCAGCTTAGCACTAATGAACACTGAAGCTTTCTTT. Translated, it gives CASSLALMNTEAFF.

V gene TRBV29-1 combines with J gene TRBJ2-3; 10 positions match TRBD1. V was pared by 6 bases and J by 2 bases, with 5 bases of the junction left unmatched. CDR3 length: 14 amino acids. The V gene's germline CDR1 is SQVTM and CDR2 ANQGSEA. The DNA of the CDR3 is TGCAGCGTCGCCGGGACAGGGGACACAGATACGCAGTATTTT. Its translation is CSVAGTGDTDTQYF.

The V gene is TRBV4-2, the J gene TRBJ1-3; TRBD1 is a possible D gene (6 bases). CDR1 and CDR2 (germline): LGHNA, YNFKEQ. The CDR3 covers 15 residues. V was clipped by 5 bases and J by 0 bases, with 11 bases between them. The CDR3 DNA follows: TGTGCCAGCAGCAGTAGGGGGGTCTCTGGAAACACCATATATTTT. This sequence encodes CASSSRGVSGNTIYF.

CDR3 coding DNA: TGTGCCAGTAGGCCCCAGGGACGGATTAACACCGGGGAGCTGTTTTTT. It specifies CASRPQGRINTGELFF. This chain links TRBV19 with TRBJ2-2; D possibly matches TRBD1 or TRBD2 (5 bases each). V was trimmed by 6 bases and J by 2 bases, leaving 16 bases between them. Germline loops: CDR1 LNHDA, CDR2 SQIVND (reference sequence). CDR3 size: 16 residues.

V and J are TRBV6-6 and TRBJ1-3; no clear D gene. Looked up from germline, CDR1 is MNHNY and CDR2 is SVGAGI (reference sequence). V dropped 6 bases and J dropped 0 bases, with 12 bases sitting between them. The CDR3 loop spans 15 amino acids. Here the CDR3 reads CASSLDGSSGNTIYF. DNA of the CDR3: TGTGCCAGCAGCCTCGACGGGTCCTCTGGAAACACCATATATTTT.

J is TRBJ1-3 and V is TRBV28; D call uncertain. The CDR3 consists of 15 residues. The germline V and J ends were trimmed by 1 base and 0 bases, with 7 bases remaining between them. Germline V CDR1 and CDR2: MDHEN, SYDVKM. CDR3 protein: CASSLSPGSGNTIYF. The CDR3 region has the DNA TGTGCCAGCAGTTTATCACCTGGCTCTGGAAACACCATATATTTT.

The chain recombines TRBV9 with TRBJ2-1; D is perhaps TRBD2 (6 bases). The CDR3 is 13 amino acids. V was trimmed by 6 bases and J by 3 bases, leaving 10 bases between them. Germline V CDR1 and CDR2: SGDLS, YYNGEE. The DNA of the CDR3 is TGTGCCAGCACCTCGGGGGACTACAATGAGCAGTTCTTC. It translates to CASTSGDYNEQFF.

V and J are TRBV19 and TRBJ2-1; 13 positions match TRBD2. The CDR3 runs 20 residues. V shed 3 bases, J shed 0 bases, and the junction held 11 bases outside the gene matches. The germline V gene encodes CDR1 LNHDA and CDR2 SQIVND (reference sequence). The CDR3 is CASSITTSGRAKFSYNEQFF. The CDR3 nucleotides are TGTGCCAGTAGTATCACCACTAGCGGGAGGGCCAAGTTCTCCTACAATGAGCAGTTCTTC.

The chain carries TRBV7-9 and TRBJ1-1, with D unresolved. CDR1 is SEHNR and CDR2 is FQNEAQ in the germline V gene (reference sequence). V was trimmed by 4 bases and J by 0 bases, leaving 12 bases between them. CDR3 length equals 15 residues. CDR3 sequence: CASSSPQEMNTEAFF. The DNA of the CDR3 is TGTGCCAGCAGCTCACCCCAAGAGATGAACACTGAAGCTTTCTTT.

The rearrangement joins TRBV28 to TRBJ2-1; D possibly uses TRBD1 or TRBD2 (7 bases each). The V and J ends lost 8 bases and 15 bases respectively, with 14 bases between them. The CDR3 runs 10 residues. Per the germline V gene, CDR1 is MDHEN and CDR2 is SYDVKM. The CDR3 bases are TGTGCCAGCGCAGGGGGAGGGTGGTTCTTC. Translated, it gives CASAGGGWFF.

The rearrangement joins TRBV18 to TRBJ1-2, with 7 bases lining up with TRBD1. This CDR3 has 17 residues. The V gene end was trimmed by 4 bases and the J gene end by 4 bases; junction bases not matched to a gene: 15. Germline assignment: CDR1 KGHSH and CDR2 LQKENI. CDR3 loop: CASSRDRAESKGYGYTF. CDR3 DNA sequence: TGTGCCAGCTCACGAGACAGGGCGGAAAGTAAGGGCTATGGCTACACCTTC.

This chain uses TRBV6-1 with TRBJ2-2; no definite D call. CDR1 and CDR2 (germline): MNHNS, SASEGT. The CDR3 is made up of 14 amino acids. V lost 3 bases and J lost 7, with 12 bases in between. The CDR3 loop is CASSDMGWGGELFF. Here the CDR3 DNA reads TGTGCCAGCAGTGACATGGGGTGGGGCGGGGAGCTGTTTTTT.

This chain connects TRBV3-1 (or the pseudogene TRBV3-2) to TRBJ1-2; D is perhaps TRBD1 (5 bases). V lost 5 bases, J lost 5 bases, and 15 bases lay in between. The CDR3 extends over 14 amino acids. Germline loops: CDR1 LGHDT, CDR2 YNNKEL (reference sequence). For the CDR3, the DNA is TGTGCCAGCAGCTTTGTAGGGGTGGGGTATGGCTACACCTTC. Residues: CASSFVGVGYGYTF.

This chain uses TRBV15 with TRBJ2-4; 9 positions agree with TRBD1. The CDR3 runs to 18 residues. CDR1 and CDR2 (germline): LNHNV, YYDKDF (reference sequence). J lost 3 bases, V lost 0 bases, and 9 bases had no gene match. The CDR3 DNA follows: TGTGCCACCAGCAGAGATAAAGGGACGGGACAGGGCAAAAACATTCAGTACTTC. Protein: CATSRDKGTGQGKNIQYF.

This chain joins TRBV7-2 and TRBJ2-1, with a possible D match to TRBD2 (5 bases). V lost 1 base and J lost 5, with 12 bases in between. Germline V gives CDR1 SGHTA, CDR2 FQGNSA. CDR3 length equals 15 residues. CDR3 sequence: CASSLEGRGNNEQFF. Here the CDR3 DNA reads TGTGCCAGCAGCTTAGAAGGGAGAGGCAACAATGAGCAGTTCTTC. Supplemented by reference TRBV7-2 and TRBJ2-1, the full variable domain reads GAGVSQSPSNKVTEKGKDVELRCDPISGHTALYWYRQSLGQGLEFLIYFQGNSAPDKSGLPSDRFSAERTGGSVSTLTIQRTQQEDSAVYLCASSLEGRGNNEQFFGPGTRLTVL.

The CDR3 DNA follows: TGCGCCAGCAGCCCCCGGGACAGGGGTACTGGGGCCAACGTCCTGACTTTC. It codes for CASSPRDRGTGANVLTF. The rearrangement joins TRBV5-1 to TRBJ2-6, with 10 bases aligning to TRBD1. V shed 4 bases and J 2 bases; nucleotides not matched to a gene: 6. This CDR3 spans 17 amino acids. CDR1 SGHRS and CDR2 YFSETQ come from the germline V gene.

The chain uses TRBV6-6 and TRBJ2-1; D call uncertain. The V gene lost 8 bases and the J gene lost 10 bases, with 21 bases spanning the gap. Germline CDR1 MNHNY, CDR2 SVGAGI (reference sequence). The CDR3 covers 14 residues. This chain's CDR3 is CASDFQVPSVEQFF. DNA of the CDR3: TGTGCCAGCGACTTTCAAGTACCGAGCGTAGAGCAGTTCTTC.

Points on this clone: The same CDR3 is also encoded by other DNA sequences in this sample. CDR3 DNA: TGTGCCATCAGTGAAGGGGGCTACGAGCAGTACTTC. This codes for CAISEGGYEQYF. The rearrangement links TRBV10-3 to TRBJ2-7; tentatively, D is TRBD1 (6 bases). Deletions cut 3 bases from V and 3 bases from J, with 6 bases between. The V gene's germline CDR1 is ENHRY and CDR2 SYGVKD. The CDR3 has 12 amino acids.

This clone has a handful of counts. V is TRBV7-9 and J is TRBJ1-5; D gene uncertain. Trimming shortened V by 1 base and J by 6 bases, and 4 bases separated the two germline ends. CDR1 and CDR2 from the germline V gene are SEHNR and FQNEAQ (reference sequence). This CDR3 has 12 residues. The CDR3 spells CASSLEVQPQHF. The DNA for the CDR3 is TGTGCCAGCAGCTTAGAAGTTCAGCCCCAGCATTTT.

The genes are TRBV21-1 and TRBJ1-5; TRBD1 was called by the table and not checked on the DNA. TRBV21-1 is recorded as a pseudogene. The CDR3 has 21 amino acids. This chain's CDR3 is CASSKVVLPLLGQGVNQPQHF. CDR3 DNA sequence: TGTGCCAGCAGCAAAGTTGTTCTTCCCTTATTAGGACAGGGCGTCAATCAGCCCCAGCATTTT.